This is a list of T cell receptor beta chains from one sample in a study of shared clonotypes between healthy human individuals. Data came from immunoSEQ multiplex PCR; TCRdb stores just in-frame clones and leaves some out. The sample has hundreds of thousands of clones, about 96% seen once; the top ten hold approximately 0.1%. The source material was naive CD8+ T cells sorted from blood. The receptors shown here come from a woman younger than 45 in good health. CDR3s leave out the opening cysteine and the closing phenylalanine or tryptophan.

>TRBJ2-7|TRBV9
ASSGWDYEQY
>TRBJ2-7|TRBV2
ASSEEGIEQY
>TRBJ1-2|TRBV11-2
ASSEAGYYGYT
>TRBJ1-3|TRBV11-2
ASSLGANSGNTIY
>TRBJ2-7|TRBV4-2
ASSQDTRGGDEQY
>TRBJ2-1|TRBV7-8
ASSFGLAGGGIGSYNEQF
>TRBJ1-1|TRBV6-1
ASTPMNTEAF
>TRBJ1-2|TRBV19
ASSSGTDPNYGYT
>TRBJ1-6|TRBV6-4
ASGTRKGFLKAPLH
>TRBJ2-7|TRBV2
ASSEGTVKDRVEKQY
>TRBJ1-5|TRBV15
ATSEDGYSNQPQH
>TRBJ2-1|TRBV14
ASTRLAGDDEQF
>TRBJ2-1|TRBV5-1
ASSPRFLPGQGDNEQF
>TRBJ1-5|TRBV2
ASSEALGNQPQH
>TRBJ1-2|TRBV5-6
ASSLVGAHGYT
>TRBJ1-1|TRBV19
ASSIATEAF
>TRBJ2-3|TRBV11-2
ASSIGTDTQY
>TRBJ1-2|TRBV7-9
ATGTEDFNYGYT
>TRBJ2-3|TRBV7-8
ASSSLGGTDTQY
>TRBJ2-2|TRBV19
ASKTEDRVGTGELF
>TRBJ2-1|TRBV19
ASSIGRGYNEQF
>TRBJ2-7|TRBV28
ASSPGREGHRSYEQY
>TRBJ2-3|TRBV28
ASSSRDRGSTDTQY
>TRBJ2-2|TRBV12-5
ASGLGLNTGELF
>TRBJ1-2|TRBV27
ASRAGTGNSYGYT
>TRBJ2-7|TRBV5-6
ASSAPDRGLYEQY
>TRBJ2-3|TRBV7-3
ASSSPTSGSTDTQY
>TRBJ1-2|TRBV6-5
ASSYQGLPGDYGYT
>TRBJ2-1|TRBV28
ASRDSTSPSYNEQF
>TRBJ1-1|TRBV10-2
ASSEFKGTEAF
>TRBJ2-7|TRBV14
ASSLGQGAYEQY
>TRBJ2-7|TRBV28
ASSFGLAGDFAYEQY
>TRBJ2-7|TRBV7-9
ASSRRDRDYEQY
>TRBJ2-1|TRBV5-1
ASSLAGGNEQF
>TRBJ2-7|TRBV11-2
ASSPGHEQY
>TRBJ2-7|TRBV7-9
ASSPPGTGVYEQY
>TRBJ1-5|TRBV28
ASSFRQLYSNQPQH
>TRBJ1-2|TRBV6-6
ASRGPVDTDYGYT
>TRBJ2-2|TRBV14
ASSLLVSIKNTGELF
>TRBJ2-5|TRBV5-8
ASSERGTELLETQY
>TRBJ1-3|TRBV25-1
ASRATASGNTIY
>TRBJ1-3|TRBV18
ASSFRTEGTGNTIY
>TRBJ1-3|TRBV6-1
ATLTDSGNTIY
>TRBJ2-7|TRBV7-9
ASSGLYGYEQY
>TRBJ1-2|TRBV2
ASSESSAGYT
>TRBJ2-7|TRBV6-1
ASSEEGEQY
>TRBJ1-1|TRBV28
ASSGLGMNTEAF
>TRBJ2-3|TRBV28
ASRPLNLYPDTQY
>TRBJ2-3|TRBV9
ASSQWGLAGDTQY
>TRBJ1-1|TRBV30
AITRAAEAF
>TRBJ2-7|TRBV7-9
ASSSGQGANYEQY
>TRBJ2-1|TRBV6-5
ASLTEPYNEQF
>TRBJ2-1|TRBV2
ASSTNLAGGTYNEQF
>TRBJ1-1|TRBV11-2
ASSYGGATEAF
>TRBJ2-1|TRBV20-1
SARDHWEQF
>TRBJ2-7|TRBV7-2
ASSSGQGVTYEQY
>TRBJ2-1|TRBV5-6
ASSLSVYNEQF
>TRBJ2-7|TRBV6-5
ASRPFTAASYEQY
>TRBJ2-7|TRBV6-5
ASSGQFSSYEQY